The 3 T cell receptor beta chains below all came from one sample that was sequenced in a study of identical twins. TCRdb independently ran MiXCR on the 5' RACE reads; one entry per CDR3 protein. The table includes more than 1.5 million distinct CDR3 sequences, under 35% detected once. Material: cord blood. These receptors were taken from a newborn girl in good health.

The rearrangement links TRBV11-1 to TRBJ2-3; D is possibly TRBD2 (5 bases). CDR1 is SGHAT, CDR2 FQDESV, per germline (reference sequence). V lost 1 base and J 0 bases, leaving 11 bases between the germline ends. CDR3 length equals 16 residues. CDR3 nucleotide sequence: TGTGCCAGCAGCTTAGTCGCGACGGGAAGCACAGATACGCAGTATTTT. Translating gives CASSLVATGSTDTQYF. The full variable domain, completed using reference TRBV11-1 and TRBJ2-3, is EAEVAQSPRYKITEKSQAVAFWCDPISGHATLYWYRQILGQGPELLVQFQDESVVDDSQLPKDRFSAERLKGVDSTLKIQPAELGDSAMYLCASSLVATGSTDTQYFGPGTRLTVL.

The V and J genes are TRBV5-1 and TRBJ1-5; D call uncertain. Germline V lookup: CDR1 SGHRS, CDR2 YFSETQ. V lost 5 bases and J lost 4, with 16 bases in between. This CDR3 comprises 15 residues. CDR3 DNA sequence: TGCGCCAGCAGAGAAGACTTACTGGGAAATCAGCCCCAGCATTTT. It codes for CASREDLLGNQPQHF.

A few counts support this clonotype. V usage is TRBV25-1 and J usage is TRBJ2-7, with a possible D match to TRBD2 (6 bases). The V and J ends lost 7 bases and 2 bases respectively, with 9 bases between them. Germline-derived CDR1 and CDR2 are MGHDK and SYGVNS. This CDR3 has 12 residues. The DNA of the CDR3 is TGTGCCAGCAACGGAGGGACCTACGAGCAGTACTTC. Protein sequence: CASNGGTYEQYF.